These 6 T cell receptor beta chains were all obtained from the same sample, sequenced in a study of blood T cell repertoires in COVID-19. Data came from immunoSEQ multiplex PCR; TCRdb stores just in-frame clones and leaves some out. The table has 100,000 to 150,000 clones, roughly 72% seen once. The sequenced material came from peripheral blood. These receptors were obtained from a man aged 55 to 70 with acute or convalescent COVID-19.

The chain employs TRBV2 and TRBJ1-2, with D maybe TRBD1 (6 bases). This CDR3 has 13 amino acids. Trimming removed 6 bases from V and 2 bases from J, with 10 bases in between. Germline lookup yields CDR1 SNHLY and CDR2 FYNNEI. CDR3 nucleotide sequence: TGTGCCAGCAGGGACAGCCTAAACTATGGCTACACCTTC. Translated, it gives CASRDSLNYGYTF.

J is TRBJ1-2 and V is TRBV5-4; D uncertain. The CDR3 is made up of 14 amino acids. The germline V and J ends were trimmed by 2 bases and 4 bases, with 12 bases remaining between them. Germline assignment: CDR1 SGHNT and CDR2 YYREEE (reference sequence). In nucleotides, the CDR3 is TGTGCCAGCAGCTTACGCGGCAGCCGCTATGGCTACACCTTC. It is translated as CASSLRGSRYGYTF.

The rearrangement links TRBV27 to TRBJ1-5; D remains ambiguous. Germline assignment: CDR1 MNHEY and CDR2 SMNVEV (reference sequence). The CDR3 is made up of 14 amino acids. The V end lost 6 bases, the J end lost 5 bases, and 14 bases lay between the germline ends. The CDR3 DNA reads as TGTGCCAGCAGGGCCCAGGCAGAGTATCAGCCCCAGCATTTT. As protein: CASRAQAEYQPQHF.

V gene TRBV10-3 combines with J gene TRBJ1-3, with unresolved D. Trimming shortened V by 6 bases and J by 3 bases, and 12 bases separated the two germline ends. This CDR3 spans 14 amino acids. In germline, CDR1 is ENHRY, CDR2 SYGVKD. In nucleotides, the CDR3 is TGTGCCATCAGCGACGACGGACTTGGAAACACCATATATTTT. Translating it yields CAISDDGLGNTIYF.

The table lists this clone with a count of one. The rearrangement links TRBV4-2 to TRBJ1-1; D unclear. The V and J ends lost 0 bases and 5 bases respectively, with 10 bases between them. The CDR3 length is 14 residues. Germline CDR1 LGHNA, CDR2 YNFKEQ. CDR3 DNA sequence: TGTGCCAGCAGCCAAGAGTGGAGGGAGACTGAAGCTTTCTTT. It translates to CASSQEWRETEAFF.

This clone was detected a few times. The CDR3 protein is CASSLAQGNQPQHF. CDR3 nucleotides: TGTGCCAGCAGCTTGGCCCAGGGCAATCAGCCCCAGCATTTT. This rearrangement joins TRBV5-6 to TRBJ1-5; D gene uncertain. V was trimmed by 0 bases and J by 2 bases, leaving 6 bases between them. The CDR3 loop spans 14 amino acids. The germline V gene has CDR1 SGHDT and CDR2 YYEEEE.